This T cell receptor beta chain was recorded in a study of T cell responses to AZD1222 COVID-19 vaccine. Study conclusions and caveats: Most donors were white British, females outnumbered males, and clonal diversity was possibly underestimated. Reports say nearly half of spike-specific TCRs go after unmutated variant regions. Researchers report vaccine-associated CD4 TCRs spanning spike, with dominance at 160-218 and 743-854.

Data came from immunoSEQ multiplex PCR; TCRdb stores just in-frame clones and leaves some out. The sample includes around 130,000 clones, around 90% of them seen just once. Trimming cost V 0 bases and J 5 bases, with 8 bases left between them. Germline CDR1 is SGHRS and CDR2 is YFSETQ. This CDR3 has 13 residues. To note about this clone: The antigen remains unidentified.

This specimen was peripheral blood, taken 28 days after the second dose of the MenACWY control vaccine. The rearrangement uses TRBV5-1 and TRBJ1-2, with D perhaps TRBD1 (6 bases). This receptor was taken from an adult who received the MenACWY meningococcal vaccine as a control. CDR3 in DNA: TGCGCCAGCAGCTTGGCCGACAGGTATGGCTACACCTTC. Its translation is CASSLADRYGYTF.